The clone carrying this TCR beta chain was observed many times. The record originates from a study of Graves' ophthalmopathy and Graves' hyperthyroidism. Amplification from RNA transcripts yielded the TCR beta CDR3 regions. First-round RT-PCR with HTBI primers preceded a second-round multiplex PCR. TCRdb analysed the multiplex PCR reads with MiXCR anew, one entry per CDR3 protein. The table has around 1.1 million distinct CDR3 sequences, 35% to 45% seen once. The source material was peripheral blood or thyroid tissue (not recorded which). This sequence was found in an adult man with Graves' hyperthyroidism.

CDR3 protein: CSARDLPPNQPQHF. The CDR3 DNA is TGCAGTGCTAGAGATCTACCCCCTAATCAGCCCCAGCATTTT. This sequence joins TRBV20-1 and TRBJ1-5; D remains unclear. V was trimmed by 0 bases and J by 4 bases, leaving 10 bases between them. In germline, CDR1 is DFQATT, CDR2 SNEGSKA (reference sequence). The CDR3 runs to 14 residues.